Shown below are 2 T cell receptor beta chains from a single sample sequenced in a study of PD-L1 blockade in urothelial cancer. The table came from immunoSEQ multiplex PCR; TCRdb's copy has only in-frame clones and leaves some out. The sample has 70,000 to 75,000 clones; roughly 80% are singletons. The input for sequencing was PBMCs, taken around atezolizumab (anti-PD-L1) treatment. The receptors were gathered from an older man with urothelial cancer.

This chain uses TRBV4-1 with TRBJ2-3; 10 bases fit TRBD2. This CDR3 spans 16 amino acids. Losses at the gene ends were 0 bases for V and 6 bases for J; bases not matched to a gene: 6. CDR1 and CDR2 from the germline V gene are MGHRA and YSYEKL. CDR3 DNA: TGCGCCAGCAGCCAAGATCGGCTAGCGGGAGATGATACGCAGTATTTT. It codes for CASSQDRLAGDDTQYF.

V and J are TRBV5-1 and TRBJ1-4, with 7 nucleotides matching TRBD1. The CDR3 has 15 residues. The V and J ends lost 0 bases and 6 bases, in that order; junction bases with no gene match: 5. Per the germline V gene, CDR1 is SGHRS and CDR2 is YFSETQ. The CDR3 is CASSLAAGGDEKLFF. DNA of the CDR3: TGCGCCAGCAGCTTGGCCGCAGGGGGAGATGAAAAACTGTTTTTT. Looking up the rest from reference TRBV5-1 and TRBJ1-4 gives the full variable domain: KAGVTQTPRYLIKTRGQQVTLSCSPISGHRSVSWYQQTPGQGLQFLFEYFSETQRNKGNFPGRFSGRQFSNSRSEMNVSTLELGDSALYLCASSLAAGGDEKLFFGSGTQLSVL.